Shown below are 5 T cell receptor beta chains from a single sample sequenced in a study of sequential checkpoint blockade in melanoma. Profiling relied on immunoSEQ multiplex PCR, and the TCRdb table lists in-frame clones only, not all of them. The sample consists of about 9,300 clones, 27% of them appearing once. The treatment is: randomized to nivolumab then ipilimumab (arm A) or the reverse (arm B). The sample was tumor tissue (inferred from file names), taken from a patient given nivolumab and ipilimumab in sequence. The receptors originated from a human donor with melanoma.

The chain combines TRBV11-3 with TRBJ2-3; D gene unclear. The V end lost 1 base, the J end lost 2 bases, and 10 bases lay between the germline ends. The CDR3 has 15 residues. Per the germline V gene, CDR1 is SGHNT and CDR2 is YENEEA. The CDR3 is CASSLGLQDTDTQYF. The CDR3, as DNA: TGTGCCAGCAGCTTAGGCCTCCAGGACACAGATACGCAGTATTTT.

This rearrangement joins TRBV19 to TRBJ2-3; 9 bases agree with TRBD1. The ends lost 5 bases at V and 4 bases at J; junction bases unmatched: 4. Germline V gives CDR1 LNHDA, CDR2 SQIVND (reference sequence). This CDR3 region has 14 residues. CDR3 DNA sequence: TGTGCCAGTAGTCTCAGGACAGGGGCAGATACGCAGTATTTT. Translated, it gives CASSLRTGADTQYF. The full variable domain, in which reference TRBV19 and TRBJ2-3 provide the parts outside the CDR3, is DGGITQSPKYLFRKEGQNVTLSCEQNLNHDAMYWYRQDPGQGLRLIYYSQIVNDFQKGDIAEGYSVSREKKESFPLTVTSAQKNPTAFYLCASSLRTGADTQYFGPGTRLTVL.

This clone was recorded a few times. This chain links TRBV6-8 with TRBJ2-2; TRBD1 matches 8 bases. The germline gives CDR1 MNHGY, CDR2 SAAAGT. The junction had 3 bases not matched to a gene; V was cut back by 2 bases and J by 4 bases. This CDR3 region has 15 residues. The CDR3 protein is CASSYPDRGTGELFF. The DNA of the CDR3 is TGTGCCAGCAGTTACCCCGACAGGGGCACCGGGGAGCTGTTTTTT.

This clone was found a few times. V is TRBV9 and J is TRBJ1-5; D call uncertain. Trimming shortened V by 5 bases and J by 7 bases, and 10 bases separated the two germline ends. CDR1 is SGDLS, CDR2 YYNGEE, per germline. The CDR3 is 12 amino acids. Here the CDR3 DNA reads TGTGCCAGCAGTGCTGAAGTCCAGCCCCAGCATTTT. The encoded protein is CASSAEVQPQHF.

The genes are TRBV19 and TRBJ2-1; 12 nucleotides line up with TRBD1. V shed 3 bases and J 7 bases; nucleotides not matched to a gene: 4. The CDR3 runs to 15 residues. Germline V gene sequence: CDR1 LNHDA, CDR2 SQIVND (reference sequence). Here the CDR3 reads CASSIGTGGWNEQFF. Here the CDR3 DNA reads TGTGCCAGTAGTATCGGGACAGGGGGCTGGAATGAGCAGTTCTTC.